In its sample, the clone carrying this T cell receptor beta chain was seen once. Time point in this sample: patch test 1, 2 weeks after DPC sensitization. Treatment meaning: therapeutic diphenylcyclopropenone sensitization with weekly scalp DPC. Blood sampling occurred before each patch-test application. This sample is part of a study of human T cells and chemical hapten exposure. For the study at large: Across its roughly 23 weeks, the study gave patients weekly diphenylcyclopropenone doses to the scalp.

As processed by the authors: Sample TCR totals centred on a median of approximately 96,000, ranging about 20,000 to 750,000. One entry per CDR3 protein results from TCRdb running MiXCR on the RACE reads. What appears here as the V and J calls and clone size reflects TCRdb's work, not the paper's. The sample shows around 160,000 distinct CDR3 sequences, 13% to 15% of them seen only once. Germline V gene lookup returns CDR1 SNHLY and CDR2 FYNNEI. The CDR3 is 14 residues long. V lost 5 bases to trimming and J lost 3 bases, with 11 bases between them. The clonotype was recovered from a woman younger than 45 with alopecia areata. Some clones in this sample may be carry-over from other donors' samples. Sequenced here: whole blood, sampled in connection with sensitization to the hapten diphenylcyclopropenone (DPC). This chain links TRBV2 with TRBJ2-1; D is unresolved. CDR3 residues: CASSPDPNYNEQFF. The CDR3, as DNA: TGTGCCAGCAGTCCCGATCCAAACTACAATGAGCAGTTCTTC.